The 32 T cell receptor beta chains given below trace back to one sample, sequenced in a study of blood T cell repertoires in COVID-19. Clones were read by immunoSEQ multiplex PCR, and TCRdb kept only the in-frame ones, dropping some. The profile covers 20,000 to 30,000 clones, with roughly 84% appearing a single time and 25% to 35% taken by the ten largest. Sequences were obtained from peripheral blood. These TCRs come from a human donor in a cohort sampled during active COVID-19.

The chain's CDR3 is CASSIQGAGTEAFF. The CDR3 DNA reads TGTGCCAGTTCCATCCAGGGGGCTGGCACTGAAGCTTTCTTT. J is TRBJ1-1 and V is TRBV19, with 8 bases aligning to TRBD1. V lost 8 bases to trimming and J lost 4 bases; unmatched junction nucleotides: 9. The CDR3 has 14 residues. Germline assignment: CDR1 LNHDA and CDR2 SQIVND (reference sequence).

The V gene is TRBV10-1, the J gene TRBJ1-2; D uncertain. The V gene lost 0 bases and the J gene lost 1 base, with 3 bases spanning the gap. This CDR3 comprises 13 residues. Germline V CDR1 and CDR2: WNHNN, SYGVQD (reference sequence). The CDR3 protein is CASSESLNYGYTF. DNA for the CDR3: TGCGCCAGCAGTGAGTCTCTTAACTATGGCTACACCTTC.

The chain is built from TRBV7-2 and TRBJ2-7, with 11 bases that match TRBD2. Germline assignment: CDR1 SGHTA and CDR2 FQGNSA. The J segment lost 3 bases and the V segment lost 5 bases, leaving 9 bases of the junction unmatched. The CDR3 runs to 16 residues. DNA for the CDR3: TGTGCCAGCAGCGAAGGGCCCGGGACTAGCGGCTACGAGCAGTACTTC. Its translation: CASSEGPGTSGYEQYF.

The chain uses TRBV5-1 and TRBJ2-2, with TRBD2 matching 10 bases. The CDR3 loop spans 16 amino acids. The germline V gene has CDR1 SGHRS and CDR2 YFSETQ. J lost 4 bases, V lost 4 bases, and 7 bases had no gene match. The DNA of the CDR3 is TGCGCCAGCAGCCTACCGGGACTAGCGACCACCGGGGAGCTGTTTTTT. Translation: CASSLPGLATTGELFF.

The chain employs TRBV5-5 and TRBJ1-1, with no clear D. Looked up from germline, CDR1 is SGHKS and CDR2 is YYEKEE (reference sequence). The CDR3 totals 13 residues. V gave up 5 bases and J gave up 5 bases, with 13 bases separating them. The CDR3 DNA follows: TGTGCCAGCAGATTCGAGGCGAAAACTGAAGCTTTCTTT. Translated: CASRFEAKTEAFF.

The V and J genes are TRBV5-6 and TRBJ1-1; D possibly corresponds to TRBD1 (6 bases). From germline, CDR1 is SGHDT and CDR2 YYEEEE. This CDR3 contains 16 residues. Trimming removed 4 bases from V and 0 bases from J, with 16 bases in between. The CDR3 loop is CASSPSGGTLNTEAFF. In DNA form, the CDR3 reads TGTGCCAGCAGCCCGAGCGGGGGGACATTGAACACTGAAGCTTTCTTT.

This clone is deemed medium-sized (0.01 to 0.1%). The junction and the germline gene differ at one end; a read error may be behind it. This chain joins TRBV20-1 and TRBJ2-5; TRBD1 might be the D (6 bases). The length of the CDR3 is 11 residues. The germline gives CDR1 DFQATT, CDR2 SNEGSKA (reference sequence). CDR3 bases: TGCAGTGCTATAGGACAGACGAGGGTGCACTTC. Protein sequence: CSAIGQTRVHF.

The chain recombines TRBV7-2 with TRBJ2-1; 11 nucleotides match TRBD2. The CDR3 consists of 19 residues. The J segment lost 5 bases and the V segment lost 2 bases, leaving 14 bases of the junction unmatched. Germline V gene data show CDR1 as SGHTA and CDR2 as FQGNSA. Here the CDR3 DNA reads TGTGCCAGCAGCTTATCTGGAAGTAGCGGGGGGGCTTTTGACAATGAGCAGTTCTTC. Translated, it gives CASSLSGSSGGAFDNEQFF.

The V gene is TRBV19, the J gene TRBJ2-2; possibly TRBD1 for D (6 bases). The CDR3 loop spans 19 amino acids. The germline V gene has CDR1 LNHDA and CDR2 SQIVND (reference sequence). The V end was cut by 2 bases, the J end by 2 bases, with 21 bases between. The DNA of the CDR3 is TGTGCCAGTAGTATAACCTCCGCCAGGGGAATGCAAAACACCGGGGAGCTGTTTTTT. This sequence encodes CASSITSARGMQNTGELFF.

This sequence joins TRBV7-2 and TRBJ1-1; D is uncertain. V was pared by 0 bases and J by 0 bases, with 8 bases between. The length of the CDR3 is 15 residues. Germline values: CDR1 SGHTA, CDR2 FQGNSA. The CDR3 loop is CASSLARGMNTEAFF. The CDR3 DNA reads as TGTGCCAGCAGCTTAGCCCGGGGAATGAACACTGAAGCTTTCTTT.

This chain connects TRBV27 to TRBJ1-1; 8 bases align to TRBD1. This CDR3 spans 19 amino acids. Germline lookup yields CDR1 MNHEY and CDR2 SMNVEV (reference sequence). V dropped 6 bases and J dropped 6; count of bases not matched to a gene: 24. This CDR3 is CASRNRGRGRIGIGAEAFF. CDR3 sequence (DNA): TGTGCCAGCAGAAACAGGGGGAGGGGTCGGATCGGTATAGGGGCTGAAGCTTTCTTT.

This sequence joins TRBV7-2 and TRBJ2-3; 8 bases are shared with TRBD1. Per germline, CDR1 SGHTA and CDR2 FQGNSA. J lost 5 bases, V lost 4 bases, and 5 bases had no gene match. This CDR3 spans 14 amino acids. The DNA for the CDR3 is TGTGCCAGCAGCTCCAGCACAGGGGGAGATACGCAGTATTTT. It codes for CASSSSTGGDTQYF.

The chain recombines TRBV30 with TRBJ2-5; D not certain. The germline gives CDR1 GTSNPN, CDR2 SVGIG (reference sequence). The CDR3 has 13 residues. Trimming left V 0 bases short and J 1 base short, with 6 bases between. The DNA of the CDR3 is TGTGCCTGGAGTGTCCTACGCCAAGAGACCCAGTACTTC. This sequence encodes CAWSVLRQETQYF.

This clone was found a few times. The J gene is TRBJ1-1, the V gene TRBV9, with TRBD1 identical over 8 bases. V lost 3 bases, J lost 9 bases, and 10 bases stayed unmatched. The CDR3 consists of 14 residues. Germline-derived CDR1 and CDR2 are SGDLS and YYNGEE. The CDR3 DNA reads as TGTGCCAGCAGCGGTGGTGGGGACAGGAATAAAGCTTTCTTT. Amino acids: CASSGGGDRNKAFF.

The chain is built from TRBV7-2 and TRBJ1-4; possibly TRBD1 for D (5 bases). Trimming left V 5 bases short and J 8 bases short, with 9 bases between. This CDR3 is built from 12 residues. Germline V gene data show CDR1 as SGHTA and CDR2 as FQGNSA. DNA of the CDR3: TGTGCCAGCAGCCCAGGGCGGGAAAAACTGTTTTTT. This translates into CASSPGREKLFF.

The chain recombines TRBV28 with TRBJ2-6, with D possibly matching TRBD1 (6 bases). V lost 8 bases and J 2 bases, leaving 13 bases between the germline ends. This CDR3 has 15 residues. Germline assignment: CDR1 MDHEN and CDR2 SYDVKM. Written as DNA, the CDR3 is TGTGCCAGCGGAAACAGGGACGCTGGGGCCAACGTCCTGACTTTC. Translating gives CASGNRDAGANVLTF.

The rearrangement links TRBV14 to TRBJ2-1, with 12 bases fitting TRBD2. V lost 4 bases and J lost 4; bases outside the gene matches: 8. The V gene's germline CDR1 is SGHDN and CDR2 FVKESK. CDR3 length: 17 amino acids. The CDR3 sequence is CASSPRTSGKAYNEQFF. The CDR3 DNA follows: TGTGCCAGCAGCCCCCGGACTAGCGGGAAGGCTTACAATGAGCAGTTCTTC.

The V gene is TRBV30, the J gene TRBJ1-3; TRBD1 agrees at 10 bases. With V trimmed by 3 bases and J by 1 base, 9 bases remained unmatched. The CDR3 runs 17 residues. From germline, CDR1 is GTSNPN and CDR2 SVGIG (reference sequence). The CDR3 is CAWRDRGDPESGNTIYF. The CDR3 DNA sequence: TGTGCCTGGAGGGACAGGGGGGACCCGGAGTCTGGAAACACCATATATTTT.

By proportion, this clone is medium-sized. V usage is TRBV9 and J usage is TRBJ2-1, with 7 bases identical to TRBD2. In germline, CDR1 is SGDLS, CDR2 YYNGEE. Unmatched junction bases numbered 8, after V lost 2 bases and J lost 9 bases. This CDR3 region has 14 residues. In nucleotides, the CDR3 is TGTGCCAGCAGCGTCGGGGGGAACCCGGGTGAGCAGTTCTTC. It encodes CASSVGGNPGEQFF.

The J gene is TRBJ2-7, the V gene TRBV3-1 (or the pseudogene TRBV3-2), with D possibly TRBD1 on 6 matching bases. The germline gives CDR1 LGHDT, CDR2 YNNKEL (reference sequence). The CDR3 is 16 residues long. V lost 0 bases and J lost 4, with 16 bases in between. The CDR3 DNA reads as TGTGCCAGCAGCCAAGATTGGGGGCTTACAAGGTACGAGCAGTACTTC. Amino acid sequence: CASSQDWGLTRYEQYF.

The chain has TRBV25-1 and TRBJ1-4; 10 nucleotides align to TRBD1. CDR3 length: 14 residues. Germline CDR1 reads MGHDK; CDR2 reads SYGVNS. V was pared by 5 bases and J by 10 bases, with 7 bases of the junction left unmatched. The CDR3 DNA reads TGTGCCAGCAGTCCCGACAGGGGGCTCGTAAAACTGTTTTTT. Translation gives CASSPDRGLVKLFF.

V is TRBV11-2 and J is TRBJ2-3; 11 bases fit TRBD2. This CDR3 comprises 15 residues. Germline V gives CDR1 SGHAT, CDR2 FQNNGV. J lost 1 base, V lost 5 bases, and 2 bases had no gene match. The DNA for the CDR3 is TGTGCCAGCAGCCGTAGCGGGAGGGGCACAGATACGCAGTATTTT. Residues: CASSRSGRGTDTQYF.

As DNA, the CDR3 is TGTGCCACCAGCTTTAGGGGGACAGGGATTTACAATGAGCAGTTCTTC. Protein sequence: CATSFRGTGIYNEQFF. The chain is built from TRBV15 and TRBJ2-1, with 9 bases aligning to TRBD1. The CDR3 is 16 residues long. Germline loops: CDR1 LNHNV, CDR2 YYDKDF (reference sequence). Trimming at V came to 5 bases and at J to 4 bases, leaving 9 bases not matched to a gene.

The chain is built from TRBV19 and TRBJ1-1; D is unresolved. This CDR3 has 13 residues. Deletions cut 6 bases from V and 4 bases from J, with 12 bases between. The germline V gene has CDR1 LNHDA and CDR2 SQIVND (reference sequence). DNA for the CDR3: TGTGCCAGTAGGGGTTCGGGGAGCACTGAAGCTTTCTTT. It is translated as CASRGSGSTEAFF.

The rearrangement joins TRBV30 to TRBJ2-7; no definite D call. The CDR3 has 12 residues. Trimming removed 3 bases from V and 6 bases from J, with 12 bases in between. The V gene's germline CDR1 is GTSNPN and CDR2 SVGIG (reference sequence). The CDR3 reads CAWRTDTGEQYF. CDR3 sequence (DNA): TGTGCCTGGAGGACCGACACTGGCGAGCAGTACTTC. The full variable domain, rest sourced from reference TRBV30 and TRBJ2-7, is SQTIHQWPATLVQPVGSPLSLECTVEGTSNPNLYWYRQAAGRGLQLLFYSVGIGQISSEVPQNLSASRPQDRQFILSSKKLLLSDSGFYLCAWRTDTGEQYFGPGTRLTVT.

The chain carries TRBV18 and TRBJ1-1, with D unresolved. The CDR3 length is 15 residues. In germline, CDR1 is KGHSH, CDR2 LQKENI. The V end lost 2 bases, the J end lost 1 base, and 11 bases lay between the germline ends. CDR3 sequence reads: CASSPMRVKNTEAFF. DNA of the CDR3: TGTGCCAGCTCACCAATGAGGGTGAAGAACACTGAAGCTTTCTTT.

The sample holds one count of this clone. V is TRBV7-2 and J is TRBJ1-1, with a weak D call TRBD1 (6 bases). The CDR3 contains 14 residues. Germline CDR1 and CDR2: SGHTA and FQGNSA. V dropped 8 bases and J dropped 2 bases, with 15 bases sitting between them. For the CDR3, the DNA is TGTGCCAGCGCTGCGGGGGGGCCAAACACTGAAGCTTTCTTT. Protein sequence: CASAAGGPNTEAFF.

The chain is built from TRBV11-2 and TRBJ2-7, with D possibly being TRBD2 (5 bases). The V and J ends lost 5 bases and 3 bases respectively, with 17 bases between them. The CDR3 runs 15 residues. CDR1 and CDR2 from the germline V gene are SGHAT and FQNNGV. CDR3 sequence (DNA): TGTGCCAGCAGCCCTCAGAGGGTACGACTCTACGAGCAGTACTTC. Encoded protein: CASSPQRVRLYEQYF.

This chain connects TRBV6-4 to TRBJ1-1; perhaps TRBD1 as D (5 bases). V gave up 6 bases and J gave up 0 bases, with 14 bases separating them. Germline V gives CDR1 MRHNA, CDR2 SNTAGT. This CDR3 contains 15 residues. In DNA form, the CDR3 reads TGTGCCAGCAGAACATTTTCGACAGTGAACACTGAAGCTTTCTTT. Its protein product is CASRTFSTVNTEAFF.

V and J are TRBV12-3 or TRBV12-4 and TRBJ1-2; 9 nucleotides agree with TRBD1. This CDR3 region has 13 residues. Trimming took 5 bases from V and 8 from J; bases not matched to a gene: 6. The CDR3 DNA sequence: TGTGCCAGCAGTCGGGACAGGGTTGAAGGCTACACCTTC. It is translated as CASSRDRVEGYTF.

The chain has TRBV10-3 and TRBJ1-6; TRBD1 might be the D (5 bases). Germline values: CDR1 ENHRY, CDR2 SYGVKD. V lost 4 bases and J lost 8, with 15 bases in between. The CDR3 length is 15 residues. Here the CDR3 DNA reads TGTGCCATCAGTGTGACAGCAACCACCGATTCACCCCTCCACTTT. This translates into CAISVTATTDSPLHF.

The CDR3 region is CASSLESDQPQHF. DNA for the CDR3: TGTGCCAGCAGCTTGGAGTCAGATCAGCCCCAGCATTTT. The gene calls are TRBV5-5 and TRBJ1-5; D unresolved. The CDR3 consists of 13 residues. Germline V lookup: CDR1 SGHKS, CDR2 YYEKEE (reference sequence). The V end lost 0 bases, the J end lost 5 bases, and 6 bases lay between the germline ends. Full variable domain (missing parts from reference TRBV5-5 and TRBJ1-5): DAGVTQSPTHLIKTRGQQVTLRCSPISGHKSVSWYQQVLGQGPQFIFQYYEKEERGRGNFPDRFSARQFPNYSSELNVNALLLGDSALYLCASSLESDQPQHFGDGTRLSIL.